This TCR beta chain was identified during a study of cytomegalovirus exposure and HLA in healthy donors. The PCR contained 60 Vbeta and 13 Jbeta primers. Only in-frame clones appear in the TCRdb table, and some are missing; sequencing was by immunoSEQ multiplex PCR. The data hold under 200,000 clones, with roughly 70% observed a single time. Germline V lookup: CDR1 LNHDA, CDR2 SQIVND (reference sequence). This CDR3 region has 16 residues. The V and J ends lost 8 bases and 0 bases respectively, with 18 bases between them. This sequence joins TRBV19 and TRBJ2-3, with D possibly TRBD2 on 6 matching bases. The sequenced sample consisted of PBMCs. The receptor was derived from a woman aged 25 to 45 in good health and CMV-seronegative. CDR3 amino acids: CASARPGTSSTDTQYF. The DNA for the CDR3 is TGTGCCAGTGCACGCCCCGGGACTTCTAGCACAGATACGCAGTATTTT.